The 27 T cell receptor beta chains below were found in one sample sequenced in a study of blood T cell repertoires in COVID-19. The repertoire was sequenced with immunoSEQ multiplex PCR; TCRdb's copy has only in-frame clones and lacks some. The sample includes 380,000 or so clones, more than 75% of them seen just once. Material: PBMCs or T cells enriched from blood (not recorded which). The receptors here all came from a man younger than 45 who had recovered from COVID-19.

The V call is TRBV4-2, the J call TRBJ2-7, with D maybe TRBD2 (5 bases). The CDR3 runs to 14 residues. The germline V gene encodes CDR1 LGHNA and CDR2 YNFKEQ. The V end was cut by 2 bases, the J end by 6 bases, with 14 bases between. The CDR3 reads CASSQKPGSGEQYF. CDR3 nucleotide sequence: TGTGCCAGCAGCCAAAAACCGGGGTCCGGCGAGCAGTACTTC.

V gene TRBV3-1 (or the pseudogene TRBV3-2) combines with J gene TRBJ1-3, with a tentative D call TRBD1 (6 bases). CDR3 length: 16 amino acids. Germline V gives CDR1 LGHDT, CDR2 YNNKEL (reference sequence). Trimming shortened V by 3 bases and J by 0 bases, and 12 bases separated the two germline ends. In DNA form, the CDR3 reads TGTGCCAGCAGCCACGCTACAGGGATCTCTGGAAACACCATATATTTT. Translated, it gives CASSHATGISGNTIYF.

The chain uses TRBV7-2 and TRBJ1-2, with TRBD1 identical over 9 bases. Unmatched junction bases numbered 2, after V lost 0 bases and J lost 6 bases. CDR1 and CDR2 from the germline V gene are SGHTA and FQGNSA. This CDR3 is built from 14 residues. The CDR3 loop is CASSLAGTGNGYTF. Written as DNA, the CDR3 is TGTGCCAGCAGCTTAGCGGGGACAGGGAATGGCTACACCTTC.

The sample holds a few counts of this clone. V usage is TRBV5-6 and J usage is TRBJ1-6, with no clear D. The V end lost 0 bases, the J end lost 5 bases, and 9 bases lay between the germline ends. The CDR3 covers 15 residues. Germline CDR1 and CDR2: SGHDT and YYEEEE. The CDR3 protein is CASSLGDLHNSPLHF. The CDR3 DNA reads TGTGCCAGCAGCTTGGGTGACTTGCATAATTCACCCCTCCACTTT.

The chain is built from TRBV2 and TRBJ2-5; TRBD2 agrees at 11 bases. CDR1 is SNHLY and CDR2 is FYNNEI in the germline V gene. After removal of 7 bases from V and 3 bases from J, the junction contained 4 bases not matched to a gene. The CDR3 contains 14 residues. The CDR3 sequence: CASKKTSGEETQYF. Written as DNA, the CDR3 is TGTGCCAGCAAGAAGACTAGCGGGGAAGAGACCCAGTACTTC.

The chain recombines TRBV6-5 with TRBJ1-4; no reliable D call. The CDR3 contains 13 residues. Germline CDR1 MNHEY, CDR2 SVGAGI. The ends were cut back, 6 bases at V and 5 bases at J, with 10 bases in the middle. CDR3 residues: CASRPITNEKLFF. The CDR3 bases are TGTGCCAGCAGGCCTATTACGAATGAAAAACTGTTTTTT.

The V and J genes are TRBV14 and TRBJ1-1; no reliable D call. The CDR3 length is 14 residues. Germline CDR1 reads SGHDN; CDR2 reads FVKESK. The ends were cut back, 3 bases at V and 6 bases at J, with 14 bases in the middle. CDR3 residues: CASSQGHLGAEAFF. The CDR3 DNA reads TGTGCCAGCAGCCAGGGCCATCTCGGGGCTGAAGCTTTCTTT.

The chain couples TRBV11-2 to TRBJ1-2; possible D gene TRBD1, 6 bases. Trimming pared 1 base from V and 0 bases from J, leaving 9 bases between. Germline CDR1 SGHAT, CDR2 FQNNGV. The CDR3 is made up of 15 amino acids. The CDR3 nucleotides are TGTGCCAGCAGCTTAGCCGGACAGCCTAACTATGGCTACACCTTC. Translating it yields CASSLAGQPNYGYTF.

This rearrangement joins TRBV5-4 to TRBJ2-3; 16 bases map to TRBD2. Germline CDR1 reads SGHNT; CDR2 reads YYREEE (reference sequence). The ends lost 7 bases at V and 3 bases at J; junction bases unmatched: 2. The CDR3 runs to 15 residues. The CDR3 coding sequence is TGTGCCAGCGGGACTAGCGGGGGGGCGACAGATACGCAGTATTTT. Translating it yields CASGTSGGATDTQYF.

This chain joins TRBV5-1 and TRBJ2-4; D is perhaps TRBD1 (5 bases). Deletions cut 4 bases from V and 8 bases from J, with 16 bases between. This CDR3 is 14 amino acids long. The germline gives CDR1 SGHRS, CDR2 YFSETQ. The CDR3 loop reads CASSPGWERDIQYF. Here the CDR3 DNA reads TGCGCCAGCAGCCCAGGGTGGGAAAGGGACATTCAGTACTTC.

The chain combines TRBV4-2 with TRBJ2-3, with D maybe TRBD2 (6 bases). The germline V gene encodes CDR1 LGHNA and CDR2 YNFKEQ. V was pared by 1 base and J by 4 bases, with 18 bases between. This CDR3 comprises 17 residues. The CDR3 DNA follows: TGTGCCAGCAGCCAAGGGGTCGTGGCGGGGTTGGCAGATACGCAGTATTTT. It specifies CASSQGVVAGLADTQYF.

The genes are TRBV27 and TRBJ1-6; 7 nucleotides align to TRBD1. The CDR3 extends over 14 amino acids. With V trimmed by 4 bases and J by 6 bases, 3 bases remained unmatched. Germline CDR1 reads MNHEY; CDR2 reads SMNVEV (reference sequence). CDR3 DNA: TGTGCCAGCAGTTCGGACAGGATTAATTCACCCCTCCACTTT. Its protein product is CASSSDRINSPLHF.

This clone was recorded only once. V and J are TRBV2 and TRBJ2-1; 10 bases align to TRBD1. The length of the CDR3 is 15 residues. Germline V gene sequence: CDR1 SNHLY, CDR2 FYNNEI. V lost 1 base to trimming and J lost 9 bases; unmatched junction nucleotides: 6. CDR3 loop: CASSEEATGGGEQFF. The DNA of the CDR3 is TGTGCCAGCAGTGAAGAGGCGACAGGGGGCGGTGAGCAGTTCTTC.

V and J are TRBV19 and TRBJ1-4, with D unclear. Trimming took off 0 bases at V and 6 bases at J, with 20 bases between the two ends. The CDR3 length is 18 residues. Germline loops: CDR1 LNHDA, CDR2 SQIVND (reference sequence). The DNA for the CDR3 is TGTGCCAGTAGTATAGATGGTGTAGAGCTTCCCGCTGATGAAAAACTGTTTTTT. This sequence encodes CASSIDGVELPADEKLFF.

The rearrangement uses TRBV9 and TRBJ2-7, with 8 bases fitting TRBD1. This CDR3 spans 14 amino acids. With V trimmed by 0 bases and J by 6 bases, 5 bases remained unmatched. Germline V gene sequence: CDR1 SGDLS, CDR2 YYNGEE. CDR3 residues: CASSVGQGLSEQYF. The CDR3 DNA reads TGTGCCAGCAGCGTAGGACAGGGGTTAAGCGAGCAGTACTTC.

The gene calls are TRBV30 and TRBJ1-2, with 9 bases matching TRBD1. CDR3 length: 13 residues. The J segment lost 8 bases and the V segment lost 5 bases, leaving 9 bases of the junction unmatched. Germline lookup yields CDR1 GTSNPN and CDR2 SVGIG (reference sequence). The CDR3 loop is CAWEPGQGGGYTF. CDR3 bases: TGTGCCTGGGAACCGGGACAGGGTGGGGGCTACACCTTC.

This chain links TRBV6-1 with TRBJ1-6; D gene ambiguous. The germline V gene encodes CDR1 MNHNS and CDR2 SASEGT. CDR3 length: 14 amino acids. Trimming removed 1 base at V and 7 bases at J, with 8 bases between. Here the CDR3 reads CASSEGSPNSPLHF. CDR3 nucleotide sequence: TGTGCCAGCAGTGAAGGAAGCCCCAATTCACCCCTCCACTTT.

There are a few counts of this clone. For the CDR3, the DNA is TGCAGTGCTAGAGAAGGAGGCTCATCTTTCTTT. Translating gives CSAREGGSSFF. The V and J genes are TRBV20-1 and TRBJ1-1, with D unclear. Germline V gene data show CDR1 as DFQATT and CDR2 as SNEGSKA (reference sequence). The CDR3 spans 11 residues. Trimming pared 0 bases from V and 12 bases from J, leaving 11 bases between.

The gene calls are TRBV6-4 and TRBJ2-3; 7 bases are shared with TRBD1. This CDR3 contains 15 residues. V lost 5 bases, J lost 2 bases, and 7 bases stayed unmatched. Germline loops: CDR1 MRHNA, CDR2 SNTAGT. The CDR3: CASSNRGAPTDTQYF. Here the CDR3 DNA reads TGTGCCAGCAGTAACAGGGGCGCCCCCACAGATACGCAGTATTTT.

The chain joins TRBV6-5 to TRBJ1-6; 8 nucleotides match TRBD1. The germline gives CDR1 MNHEY, CDR2 SVGAGI. With V trimmed by 4 bases and J by 4 bases, 3 bases remained unmatched. The CDR3 loop spans 15 amino acids. The CDR3 DNA reads as TGTGCCAGCAGTTCCGGGACAGGTTATAATTCACCCCTCCACTTT. Residues: CASSSGTGYNSPLHF.

J is TRBJ1-1 and V is TRBV4-1; D remains unclear. Germline V lookup: CDR1 MGHRA, CDR2 YSYEKL. The ends were cut back, 2 bases at V and 1 base at J, with 8 bases in the middle. The CDR3 loop spans 14 amino acids. In DNA, the CDR3 is TGCGCCAGCAGCCAACTAGGCCCGAACACTGAAGCTTTCTTT. Translated: CASSQLGPNTEAFF.

The chain couples TRBV27 to TRBJ2-3; TRBD2 aligns across 9 bases. J lost 0 bases, V lost 5 bases, and 9 bases had no gene match. Germline CDR1 is MNHEY and CDR2 is SMNVEV (reference sequence). The CDR3 covers 17 residues. In DNA form, the CDR3 reads TGTGCCAGCAGTCCACGCCCTAGCGGGGCTAGCACAGATACGCAGTATTTT. Protein sequence: CASSPRPSGASTDTQYF.

The J gene is TRBJ1-2, the V gene TRBV7-9; D possibly corresponds to TRBD1 (5 bases). Germline lookup yields CDR1 SEHNR and CDR2 FQNEAQ (reference sequence). The CDR3 has 14 residues. The ends were cut back, 5 bases at V and 4 bases at J, with 14 bases in the middle. The CDR3, as DNA: TGTGCCAGCAGCCCCCTGGGGGGAATCTATGGCTACACCTTC. The encoded protein is CASSPLGGIYGYTF.

The chain combines TRBV9 with TRBJ2-5; D gene uncertain. The V gene lost 2 bases and the J gene lost 5 bases, with 7 bases spanning the gap. Germline-derived CDR1 and CDR2 are SGDLS and YYNGEE. The CDR3 runs 12 residues. CDR3 sequence: CASSVSPETQYF. The CDR3 DNA follows: TGTGCCAGCAGCGTTTCCCCTGAGACCCAGTACTTC.

This sequence joins TRBV12-3 or TRBV12-4 and TRBJ1-2, with D tentatively TRBD1 (5 bases). This CDR3 region has 13 residues. V lost 8 bases to trimming and J lost 6 bases, with 16 bases between them. The CDR3 loop reads CASLSRGRDGYTF. The CDR3 DNA reads TGTGCCAGCCTGTCGCGGGGACGCGATGGCTACACCTTC.

This clone was recorded only once. This CDR3 is CASSPGQGLRNYGYTF. In DNA form, the CDR3 reads TGTGCCAGCAGTCCCGGACAGGGCCTCCGTAACTATGGCTACACCTTC. The J gene is TRBJ1-2, the V gene TRBV6-6; 8 positions match TRBD1. V shed 5 bases, J shed 1 base, and the junction held 9 bases outside the gene matches. From germline, CDR1 is MNHNY and CDR2 SVGAGI (reference sequence). The CDR3 runs to 16 residues.

The table lists this clone with a few counts. CDR3 loop: CASSSGQGPGNQPQHF. CDR3 nucleotides: TGTGCCAGCAGCTCCGGACAGGGCCCTGGCAATCAGCCCCAGCATTTT. The chain has TRBV7-6 and TRBJ1-5; the match to TRBD1 covers 8 bases. J lost 2 bases, V lost 4 bases, and 7 bases had no gene match. The CDR3 covers 16 residues. Germline V gene lookup returns CDR1 SGHVS and CDR2 FNYEAQ.